The 15 T cell receptor beta chains given below trace back to one sample, sequenced in a study of T cell repertoires in chronic hepatitis B. Only in-frame clones appear in the TCRdb table, and some are missing; sequencing was by immunoSEQ multiplex PCR. The top ten hold roughly 8.5% of the sample, which has approximately 950 clones, around 79% seen once. The source material was total CD8+ T cells from PBMCs. These receptors came from a human donor with chronic hepatitis B virus infection.

CDR3 in amino acids: CASTFGGSSYEQYF. Written as DNA, the CDR3 is TGTGCCAGCACCTTTGGCGGAAGCTCCTACGAGCAGTACTTC. The chain uses TRBV2 and TRBJ2-7; D call uncertain. Germline-derived CDR1 and CDR2 are SNHLY and FYNNEI. The V gene lost 7 bases and the J gene lost 0 bases, with 13 bases spanning the gap. The CDR3 is made up of 14 amino acids.

The chain combines TRBV28 with TRBJ1-5, with D possibly TRBD1 on 5 matching bases. The CDR3 covers 13 residues. Trimming cost V 4 bases and J 7 bases, with 11 bases left between them. CDR1 and CDR2 (germline): MDHEN, SYDVKM. The CDR3 protein is CASSWGGGQPQHF. The DNA of the CDR3 is TGTGCCAGCAGTTGGGGGGGTGGACAGCCCCAGCATTTT.

This clone was seen just once. The V gene is TRBV15, the J gene TRBJ1-1; D possibly corresponds to TRBD1 (6 bases). Germline CDR1 is LNHNV and CDR2 is YYDKDF (reference sequence). This CDR3 has 17 residues. Trimming removed 6 bases from V and 6 bases from J, with 26 bases in between. CDR3 residues: CATRGDTGKEFEAEAFF. CDR3 in DNA: TGTGCCACCAGAGGGGACACAGGGAAAGAGTTTGAAGCTGAAGCTTTCTTT.

The chain links TRBV19 to TRBJ2-3, with a tentative D call TRBD2 (5 bases). The CDR3 is 13 amino acids. Trimming stripped 1 base from V and 3 bases from J, with 5 bases between. Germline-derived CDR1 and CDR2 are LNHDA and SQIVND (reference sequence). The CDR3 spells CASSIGETDTQYF. CDR3 bases: TGTGCCAGTAGTATAGGGGAGACAGATACGCAGTATTTT.

The V call is TRBV12-2, the J call TRBJ2-2; the DNA was not compared with TRBD2, the D call given in the table. TRBV12-2 is listed as a pseudogene. This CDR3 comprises 12 residues. The CDR3 here is CASPPDTGELFF. The CDR3 DNA sequence: TGTGCAAGCCCCCCCGACACCGGGGAGCTGTTTTTT.

The chain is built from TRBV9 and TRBJ2-7, with D possibly being TRBD2 (6 bases). This CDR3 has 13 residues. The germline V and J ends were trimmed by 3 bases and 4 bases, with 11 bases remaining between them. Germline V gene lookup returns CDR1 SGDLS and CDR2 YYNGEE. The CDR3, as DNA: TGTGCCAGCAGCGCGGGGACTGGGTACGAGCAGTACTTC. It is translated as CASSAGTGYEQYF.

The genes are TRBV27 and TRBJ2-7; D perhaps matches TRBD1 (5 bases). Germline values: CDR1 MNHEY, CDR2 SMNVEV (reference sequence). The CDR3 loop spans 14 amino acids. V was clipped by 5 bases and J by 2 bases, with 13 bases between them. The CDR3 region has the DNA TGTGCCAGCAGTGACCGACAGAAAACCTACGAGCAGTACTTC. Translated, it gives CASSDRQKTYEQYF.

This chain uses TRBV5-4 with TRBJ2-7; 11 nucleotides line up with TRBD2. The ends lost 4 bases at V and 3 bases at J; junction bases unmatched: 6. The CDR3 extends over 15 amino acids. CDR1 SGHNT and CDR2 YYREEE come from the germline V gene (reference sequence). This CDR3 is CASSAGGLAVYEQYF. CDR3 in DNA: TGTGCCAGCAGCGCAGGGGGACTAGCGGTCTACGAGCAGTACTTC.

V usage is TRBV11-3 and J usage is TRBJ2-5; TRBD2 aligns across 12 bases. From germline, CDR1 is SGHNT and CDR2 YENEEA. This CDR3 is built from 17 residues. V dropped 4 bases and J dropped 6; count of bases not matched to a gene: 12. DNA for the CDR3: TGTGCCAGCAGCTGGCGGGTCCTAGCGGGAGGGCCTCAGACCCAGTACTTC. Amino acids: CASSWRVLAGGPQTQYF.

The sample holds one count of this clone. The rearrangement links TRBV9 to TRBJ2-1, with no clear D. Germline V lookup: CDR1 SGDLS, CDR2 YYNGEE. This CDR3 is 15 amino acids long. Trimming pared 2 bases from V and 3 bases from J, leaving 12 bases between. The CDR3 sequence: CASSVLEYGYNEQFF. The CDR3, as DNA: TGTGCCAGCAGCGTTTTAGAGTACGGCTACAATGAGCAGTTCTTC.

This clone was observed a handful of times. The chain links TRBV7-8 to TRBJ2-3; 11 bases are shared with TRBD2. The V segment lost 8 bases and the J segment 2 bases; nucleotides outside the gene matches: 6. Germline V gene lookup returns CDR1 SGHVS and CDR2 FQNEAQ. The CDR3 contains 15 residues. This CDR3 reads CASRLAGLYTDTQYF. In nucleotides, the CDR3 is TGTGCCAGCCGACTAGCGGGATTATACACAGATACGCAGTATTTT.

The gene calls are TRBV7-9 and TRBJ2-5; D is uncertain. Trimming shortened V by 2 bases and J by 5 bases, and 21 bases separated the two germline ends. The germline CDR1 and CDR2 sequences are SEHNR and FQNEAQ (reference sequence). The CDR3 is 17 amino acids. CDR3 residues: CASSLKSADTTVETQYF. Written as DNA, the CDR3 is TGTGCCAGCAGCTTAAAATCTGCGGATACGACGGTGGAGACCCAGTACTTC.

In this sample, this clone turned up a few times. This chain links TRBV5-4 with TRBJ1-2; tentative D call: TRBD1 (6 bases). Trimming shortened V by 4 bases and J by 4 bases, and 11 bases separated the two germline ends. The CDR3 totals 13 residues. The germline gives CDR1 SGHNT, CDR2 YYREEE (reference sequence). The CDR3 is CASSLRGFYGYTF. The CDR3 DNA reads TGTGCCAGCAGCCTAAGGGGGTTCTATGGCTACACCTTC.

The genes are TRBV29-1 and TRBJ2-1; weak D call: TRBD2 (6 bases). The CDR3 extends over 13 amino acids. Germline V gene lookup returns CDR1 SQVTM and CDR2 ANQGSEA. CDR3 sequence: CTVEGSFNNEQFF. CDR3 bases: TGCACGGTGGAGGGCAGTTTTAACAATGAGCAGTTCTTC.

The chain's CDR3 is CASSLSPGAGSAEAFF. The CDR3 nucleotides are TGTGCCAGCAGCTTGTCTCCGGGGGCAGGGTCCGCTGAAGCTTTCTTT. The V gene is TRBV5-5, the J gene TRBJ1-1; D may be TRBD1 (6 bases). The germline CDR1 and CDR2 sequences are SGHKS and YYEKEE (reference sequence). The CDR3 extends over 16 amino acids. V was cut by 1 base and J by 6 bases, with 19 bases left in between.